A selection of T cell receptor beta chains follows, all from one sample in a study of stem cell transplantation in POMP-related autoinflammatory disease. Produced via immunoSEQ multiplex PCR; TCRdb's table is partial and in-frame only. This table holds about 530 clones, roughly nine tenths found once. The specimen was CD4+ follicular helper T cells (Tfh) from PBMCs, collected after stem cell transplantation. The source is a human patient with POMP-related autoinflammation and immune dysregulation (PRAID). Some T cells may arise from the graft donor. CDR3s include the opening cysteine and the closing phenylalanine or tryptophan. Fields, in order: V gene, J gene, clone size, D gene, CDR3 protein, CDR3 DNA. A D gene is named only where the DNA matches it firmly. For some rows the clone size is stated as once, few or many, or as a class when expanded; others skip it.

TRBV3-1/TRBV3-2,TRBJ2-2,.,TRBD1,CASSQGLRQGRDTGELFF,TGTGCCAGCAGCCAAGGTCTCCGACAGGGGCGGGACACCGGGGAGCTGTTTTTT
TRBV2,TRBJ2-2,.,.,CASSPTGELFF,TGTGCCAGCAGCCCGACCGGGGAGCTGTTTTTT
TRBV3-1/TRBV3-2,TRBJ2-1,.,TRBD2,CASSQLAGGSYNEQFF,TGTGCCAGCAGCCAACTAGCGGGAGGGTCCTACAATGAGCAGTTCTTC
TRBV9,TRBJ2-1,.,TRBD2,CASTRSGGGAYNEQFF,TGTGCCAGTACCCGCTCGGGAGGAGGGGCTTACAATGAGCAGTTCTTC
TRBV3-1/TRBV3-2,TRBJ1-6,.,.,CASSQGVSSGFNSPLHF,TGTGCCAGCAGCCAAGGAGTATCGTCCGGGTTTAATTCACCCCTCCACTTT
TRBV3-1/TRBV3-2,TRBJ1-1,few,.,CASSPLGTEAFF,TGTGCCAGCAGCCCATTAGGCACTGAAGCTTTCTTT
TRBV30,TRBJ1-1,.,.,CAWSMEQGAEAFF,TGTGCCTGGAGTATGGAACAGGGAGCGGAAGCTTTCTTT
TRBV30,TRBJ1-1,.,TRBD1,CAWREWGQGVVTEAFF,TGTGCCTGGAGGGAATGGGGACAGGGGGTCGTTACTGAAGCTTTCTTT
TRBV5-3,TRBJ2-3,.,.,CARSTGEGVPTDTQYF,TGTGCCAGAAGCACCGGGGAGGGGGTACCCACAGATACGCAGTATTTT
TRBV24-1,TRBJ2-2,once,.,CATSTAGVGELFF,TGTGCCACCAGTACCGCAGGGGTCGGGGAGCTGTTTTTT
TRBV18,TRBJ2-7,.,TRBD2,CASSTRLAEMPYEQYF,TGTGCCAGCTCTACCCGACTAGCGGAAATGCCCTACGAGCAGTACTTC
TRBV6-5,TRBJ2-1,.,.,CASSTGPRRDEQFF,TGTGCCAGCAGTACGGGACCCCGCAGAGATGAGCAGTTCTTC
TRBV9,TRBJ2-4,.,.,CASSPLDVDIQYF,TGTGCCAGCAGCCCCCTTGATGTTGACATTCAGTACTTC
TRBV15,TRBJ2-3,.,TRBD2,CATSKTSGSSTDTQYF,TGTGCCACCAGCAAGACTAGCGGGAGTTCAACAGATACGCAGTATTTT
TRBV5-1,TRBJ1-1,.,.,CASSFSNTEAFF,TGCGCCAGCAGCTTCTCGAACACTGAAGCTTTCTTT
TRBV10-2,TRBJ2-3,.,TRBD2,CASRLAGAKDTQYF,TGCGCCAGCAGGTTAGCGGGAGCAAAAGATACGCAGTATTTT
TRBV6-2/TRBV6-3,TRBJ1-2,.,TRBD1,CASSRGQGDGYTF,TGTGCCAGCAGCCGGGGACAGGGGGATGGCTACACCTTC
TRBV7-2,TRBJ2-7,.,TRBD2,CASSFTWARENLYEQYF,TGTGCCAGCAGCTTTACTTGGGCGCGGGAGAATCTTTACGAGCAGTACTTC
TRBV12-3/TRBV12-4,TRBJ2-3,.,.,CASSRTTDTQYF,TGTGCCAGCAGTAGGACTACAGATACGCAGTATTTT
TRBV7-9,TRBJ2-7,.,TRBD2,CASSLGGTSGRYEQYF,TGTGCCAGCAGCTTAGGTGGGACTAGCGGGAGGTACGAGCAGTACTTC
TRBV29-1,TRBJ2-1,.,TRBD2,CSVRVLAGASYNEQFF,TGCAGCGTTAGGGTACTAGCGGGAGCCTCCTACAATGAGCAGTTCTTC
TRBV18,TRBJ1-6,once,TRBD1,CASSLSGTANSPLHF,TGTGCCAGCTCACTTTCCGGGACAGCAAATTCACCCCTCCACTTT
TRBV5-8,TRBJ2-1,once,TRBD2,CASTLAGATYNEQFF,TGTGCCAGCACACTAGCGGGAGCTACCTACAATGAGCAGTTCTTC
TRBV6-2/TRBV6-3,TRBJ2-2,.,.,CASTPRAGGVMVYAGELFF,TGTGCCAGCACCCCAAGAGCAGGGGGGGTTATGGTGTATGCCGGGGAGCTGTTTTTT
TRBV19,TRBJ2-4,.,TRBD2,CASRLAGATKNIQYF,TGTGCCAGTAGACTAGCGGGAGCTACCAAAAACATTCAGTACTTC
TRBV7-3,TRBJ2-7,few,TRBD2,CASSPGLAGVHEQYF,TGTGCCAGCAGCCCCGGACTAGCGGGAGTCCACGAGCAGTACTTC
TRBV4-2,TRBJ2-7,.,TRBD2,CASSQGGRGTYEQYF,TGTGCCAGCAGCCAAGGCGGGAGGGGGACCTACGAGCAGTACTTC
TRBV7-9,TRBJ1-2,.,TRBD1,CASSLRTGGGGYTF,TGTGCCAGCAGCTTGAGGACAGGTGGCGGTGGCTACACCTTC
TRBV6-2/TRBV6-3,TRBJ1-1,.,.,CASSYVGAEAFF,TGTGCCAGCAGTTACGTTGGCGCTGAAGCTTTCTTT
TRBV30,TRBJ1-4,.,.,CAWGQSEKLFF,TGTGCCTGGGGACAGAGTGAAAAACTGTTTTTT
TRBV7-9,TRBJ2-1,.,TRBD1,CASSLGAGGESYNEQFF,TGTGCCAGCAGCTTAGGGGCAGGGGGCGAGTCCTACAATGAGCAGTTCTTC
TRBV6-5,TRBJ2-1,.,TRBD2,CASRGTSGRINEQFF,TGTGCCAGCAGGGGGACTAGCGGGAGAATAAATGAGCAGTTCTTC
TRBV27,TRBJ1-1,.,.,CASVRNTEAFF,TGTGCCAGCGTAAGAAACACTGAAGCTTTCTTT
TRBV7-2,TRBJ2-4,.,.,CASSLSSGEANIQYF,TGTGCCAGCAGCTTATCTTCCGGGGAGGCAAACATTCAGTACTTC
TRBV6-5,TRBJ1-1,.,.,CASSYSSPGVGTEAFF,TGTGCCAGCAGTTACTCAAGCCCTGGAGTGGGCACTGAAGCTTTCTTT
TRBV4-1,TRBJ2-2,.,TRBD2,CASSTKRLAGGFTGELFF,TGCGCCAGCAGCACCAAACGGCTAGCGGGAGGTTTTACCGGGGAGCTGTTTTTT
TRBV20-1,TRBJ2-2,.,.,CSASTNTGELFF,TGCAGTGCTAGTACGAACACCGGGGAGCTGTTTTTT
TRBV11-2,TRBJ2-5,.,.,CASSLRIQETQYF,TGTGCCAGCAGCTTAAGAATCCAAGAGACCCAGTACTTC
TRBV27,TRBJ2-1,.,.,CASSVTSNIGEQFF,TGTGCCAGCAGCGTAACTAGCAACATAGGGGAGCAGTTCTTC
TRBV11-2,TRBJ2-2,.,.,CASSPDRTGELFF,TGTGCCAGCAGCCCGGACCGAACCGGGGAGCTGTTTTTT